The rows below give T cell receptor beta chains drawn from one sample of a study of blood T cells in healthy people across ages. One entry per CDR3 protein results from TCRdb running MiXCR on the 5' RACE reads. The sample lists about 720,000 distinct CDR3 sequences; 22% were seen once. Sequenced: blood. The source is a man in his 70s in good health. Both conserved end residues are part of each CDR3. Fields, in order: CDR3 protein, CDR3 DNA, clone size, V gene, D gene, J gene. A D gene is named only where the DNA matches it firmly. A row's size may be missing; if present it is once, few, many or a size class.

cdr3_aa: CAGGQNTEAFF
cdr3_nt: TGTGCGGGAGGCCAGAACACTGAAGCTTTCTTT
clone_size: NA
v_call: TRBV7-9
d_call: NA
j_call: TRBJ1-1

cdr3_aa: CASSRGQSDEGYTF
cdr3_nt: TGTGCCAGCAGTCGCGGACAGTCTGACGAGGGCTACACCTTC
clone_size: many
v_call: TRBV27
d_call: NA
j_call: TRBJ1-2

cdr3_aa: CASSLPGQGDTGELFF
cdr3_nt: TGCGCCAGCAGCTTGCCGGGACAGGGGGACACCGGGGAGCTGTTTTTT
clone_size: NA
v_call: TRBV5-1
d_call: TRBD1
j_call: TRBJ2-2

cdr3_aa: CASSGTGTSGGETFTDAEYF
cdr3_nt: TGTGCCAGCAGTGGAACCGGGACTAGCGGCGGTGAAACGTTCACAGATGCGGAGTATTTT
clone_size: NA
v_call: TRBV12-3/TRBV12-4
d_call: TRBD2
j_call: TRBJ2-3

cdr3_aa: CASSYSGVLNTEAFF
cdr3_nt: TGTGCCAGCAGTTACTCGGGGGTATTGAACACTGAAGCTTTCTTT
clone_size: few
v_call: TRBV6-5
d_call: NA
j_call: TRBJ1-1

cdr3_aa: CASSLPVTSGATDTQYF
cdr3_nt: TGCGCCAGCAGCTTGCCGGTGACTAGCGGGGCCACAGATACGCAGTATTTT
clone_size: NA
v_call: TRBV5-1
d_call: TRBD2
j_call: TRBJ2-3

cdr3_aa: CASSAAILAGVYNEQFF
cdr3_nt: TGTGCCAGCAGCGCGGCTATTTTAGCGGGGGTCTACAATGAGCAGTTCTTC
clone_size: few
v_call: TRBV5-4
d_call: TRBD2
j_call: TRBJ2-1

cdr3_aa: CATSDPTGGFENEQFF
cdr3_nt: TGTGCCACCAGTGATCCCACAGGGGGCTTTGAAAATGAGCAGTTCTTC
clone_size: few
v_call: TRBV24-1
d_call: TRBD1
j_call: TRBJ2-1

cdr3_aa: CASRPDPVDTQYF
cdr3_nt: TGTGCCAGCAGACCAGACCCAGTAGATACGCAGTATTTT
clone_size: NA
v_call: TRBV7-8
d_call: NA
j_call: TRBJ2-3

cdr3_aa: CASSFRLGDRSSYNEQFF
cdr3_nt: TGCGCCAGCAGCTTTAGACTAGGGGACAGGAGCTCCTACAATGAGCAGTTCTTC
clone_size: NA
v_call: TRBV5-1
d_call: TRBD1
j_call: TRBJ2-1

cdr3_aa: CAIRAEAGVGDTQYF
cdr3_nt: TGTGCCATCCGGGCTGAAGCGGGAGTGGGTGATACGCAGTATTTT
clone_size: few
v_call: TRBV10-3
d_call: TRBD2
j_call: TRBJ2-3

cdr3_aa: CAISESDRGNSERGTDTQYF
cdr3_nt: TGTGCCATCAGTGAGTCCGACAGGGGCAATTCCGAGCGGGGAACAGATACGCAGTATTTT
clone_size: NA
v_call: TRBV10-3
d_call: NA
j_call: TRBJ2-3

cdr3_aa: CASSPLSGGRNTDTQYF
cdr3_nt: TGTGCCAGCAGCCCCCTTAGCGGGGGGCGAAACACAGATACGCAGTATTTT
clone_size: NA
v_call: TRBV6-6
d_call: TRBD2
j_call: TRBJ2-3

cdr3_aa: CSASGQGWGYSNQPQHF
cdr3_nt: TGCAGTGCTAGTGGACAGGGATGGGGTTATAGCAATCAGCCCCAGCATTTT
clone_size: few
v_call: TRBV20-1
d_call: TRBD1
j_call: TRBJ1-5

cdr3_aa: CASTAGDQPQHF
cdr3_nt: TGTGCCAGCACAGCGGGCGATCAGCCCCAGCATTTT
clone_size: NA
v_call: TRBV7-9
d_call: NA
j_call: TRBJ1-5

cdr3_aa: CASSDVGKNTDTQYF
cdr3_nt: TGTGCCAGCAGTGACGTAGGGAAGAACACAGATACGCAGTATTTT
clone_size: NA
v_call: TRBV25-1
d_call: NA
j_call: TRBJ2-3

cdr3_aa: CSAIWTSGSQETQYF
cdr3_nt: TGCAGTGCTATCTGGACTAGCGGGAGCCAAGAGACCCAGTACTTC
clone_size: NA
v_call: TRBV20-1
d_call: TRBD2
j_call: TRBJ2-5

cdr3_aa: CASSLNRLGSRYEQYF
cdr3_nt: TGTGCCAGCAGTTTAAATCGTCTTGGCAGCCGTTACGAGCAGTACTTC
clone_size: few
v_call: TRBV12-3/TRBV12-4
d_call: NA
j_call: TRBJ2-7

cdr3_aa: CASSLGGDRRVYTDTQYF
cdr3_nt: TGCGCCAGCAGCTTGGGCGGGGACAGGCGCGTCTACACAGATACGCAGTATTTT
clone_size: NA
v_call: TRBV5-1
d_call: TRBD1
j_call: TRBJ2-3

cdr3_aa: CSVTSGANVLTF
cdr3_nt: TGCAGCGTAACCTCTGGGGCCAACGTCCTGACTTTC
clone_size: many
v_call: TRBV29-1
d_call: NA
j_call: TRBJ2-6

cdr3_aa: CASRTSDYGYTF
cdr3_nt: TGTGCCAGCCGGACGTCGGACTATGGCTACACCTTC
clone_size: NA
v_call: TRBV28
d_call: NA
j_call: TRBJ1-2

cdr3_aa: CASSLALTGVEQYF
cdr3_nt: TGTGCCAGCAGCTTAGCCCTAACAGGGGTCGAGCAGTACTTC
clone_size: NA
v_call: TRBV7-2
d_call: TRBD1
j_call: TRBJ2-7

cdr3_aa: CSARDQRTTNEKLFF
cdr3_nt: TGCAGTGCTAGAGATCAACGGACCACTAATGAAAAACTGTTTTTT
clone_size: NA
v_call: TRBV20-1
d_call: NA
j_call: TRBJ1-4

cdr3_aa: CSVGRVDGYTF
cdr3_nt: TGCAGCGTTGGCAGGGTTGATGGCTACACCTTC
clone_size: NA
v_call: TRBV29-1
d_call: NA
j_call: TRBJ1-2

cdr3_aa: CASSLVSGGSEQYF
cdr3_nt: TGTGCCAGCAGCTTGGTCTCAGGAGGGTCCGAGCAGTACTTC
clone_size: few
v_call: TRBV5-6
d_call: NA
j_call: TRBJ2-7

cdr3_aa: CASGTPGTEAFF
cdr3_nt: TGTGCCAGCGGAACCCCGGGCACTGAAGCTTTCTTT
clone_size: many
v_call: TRBV5-5
d_call: NA
j_call: TRBJ1-1

cdr3_aa: CASRTGTGAQETQYF
cdr3_nt: TGTGCCAGCAGGACCGGGACAGGGGCGCAAGAGACCCAGTACTTC
clone_size: once
v_call: TRBV5-5
d_call: TRBD1
j_call: TRBJ2-5

cdr3_aa: CASSAGENTEAFF
cdr3_nt: TGTGCCAGCTCAGCAGGGGAGAACACTGAAGCTTTCTTT
clone_size: many
v_call: TRBV18
d_call: NA
j_call: TRBJ1-1

cdr3_aa: CASSPRPSSYNEQFF
cdr3_nt: TGTGCCAGCAGCCCTAGGCCAAGCTCCTACAATGAGCAGTTCTTC
clone_size: few
v_call: TRBV11-2
d_call: NA
j_call: TRBJ2-1

cdr3_aa: CSVQDRLGILF
cdr3_nt: TGCAGCGTTCAGGACCGCCTGGGAATTCTCTTC
clone_size: many
v_call: TRBV29-1
d_call: NA
j_call: TRBJ1-2

cdr3_aa: CASSARGLSGTEKLFF
cdr3_nt: TGTGCCAGCAGCGCGAGGGGATTAAGCGGTACTGAAAAACTGTTTTTT
clone_size: many
v_call: TRBV9
d_call: NA
j_call: TRBJ1-4

cdr3_aa: CASSPTGYAVRLGDTQYF
cdr3_nt: TGCGCCAGCAGCCCGACAGGGTACGCGGTGAGGTTAGGAGATACGCAGTATTTT
clone_size: NA
v_call: TRBV4-3
d_call: TRBD1
j_call: TRBJ2-3

cdr3_aa: CASRPKDSAETQYF
cdr3_nt: TGTGCCAGCCGACCTAAGGACAGCGCTGAGACCCAGTACTTC
clone_size: few
v_call: TRBV7-9
d_call: NA
j_call: TRBJ2-5

cdr3_aa: CASSVKHDSISYEQYF
cdr3_nt: TGCGCCAGCAGCGTAAAACATGACAGTATCTCCTACGAGCAGTACTTC
clone_size: NA
v_call: TRBV5-1
d_call: NA
j_call: TRBJ2-7

cdr3_aa: CASSFDSLFSGNTIYF
cdr3_nt: TGCGCCAGCAGCTTTGACAGCCTCTTCTCTGGAAACACCATATATTTT
clone_size: NA
v_call: TRBV5-1
d_call: NA
j_call: TRBJ1-3

cdr3_aa: CASSAPLAVGETQYF
cdr3_nt: TGTGCCAGCAGCGCCCCTTTAGCGGTCGGAGAGACCCAGTACTTC
clone_size: NA
v_call: TRBV7-9
d_call: NA
j_call: TRBJ2-5

cdr3_aa: CSAVDRVDIQYF
cdr3_nt: TGCAGCGCCGTGGACAGGGTGGACATTCAGTACTTC
clone_size: NA
v_call: TRBV29-1
d_call: TRBD1
j_call: TRBJ2-4

cdr3_aa: CASSPHSTGGERKTQYF
cdr3_nt: TGTGCCAGCAGCCCCCACTCGACAGGGGGCGAGAGGAAGACCCAGTACTTC
clone_size: NA
v_call: TRBV12-3/TRBV12-4
d_call: TRBD1
j_call: TRBJ2-5

cdr3_aa: CASSFGAVKETQYF
cdr3_nt: TGTGCCAGCAGTTTTGGAGCAGTTAAAGAGACCCAGTACTTC
clone_size: few
v_call: TRBV12-3/TRBV12-4
d_call: NA
j_call: TRBJ2-5

cdr3_aa: CASSYGQGASNQPQHF
cdr3_nt: TGTGCCAGCAGTTACGGACAGGGGGCGAGCAATCAGCCCCAGCATTTT
clone_size: NA
v_call: TRBV12-3/TRBV12-4
d_call: TRBD1
j_call: TRBJ1-5

cdr3_aa: CASSVDIWTSGPRNIQYF
cdr3_nt: TGTGCCAGCAGCGTCGATATTTGGACTAGCGGCCCAAGGAACATTCAGTACTTC
clone_size: NA
v_call: TRBV7-2
d_call: TRBD2
j_call: TRBJ2-4

cdr3_aa: CASSYSGYGYTF
cdr3_nt: TGTGCCAGCAGTTACTCGGGTTATGGCTACACCTTC
clone_size: many
v_call: TRBV6-5
d_call: NA
j_call: TRBJ1-2

cdr3_aa: CASSYRVLGGVQETQYF
cdr3_nt: TGTGCCAGCAGTTATCGCGTCTTGGGGGGGGTCCAAGAGACCCAGTACTTC
clone_size: NA
v_call: TRBV6-2/TRBV6-3
d_call: TRBD2
j_call: TRBJ2-5